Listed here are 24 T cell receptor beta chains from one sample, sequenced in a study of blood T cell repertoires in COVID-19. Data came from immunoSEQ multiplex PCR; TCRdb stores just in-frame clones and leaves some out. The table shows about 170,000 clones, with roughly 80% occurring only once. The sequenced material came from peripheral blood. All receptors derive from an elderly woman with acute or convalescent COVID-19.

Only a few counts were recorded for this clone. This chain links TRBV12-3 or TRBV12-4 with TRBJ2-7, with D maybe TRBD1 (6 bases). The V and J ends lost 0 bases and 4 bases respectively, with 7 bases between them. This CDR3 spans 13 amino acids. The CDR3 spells CASSLARGYEQYF. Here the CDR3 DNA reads TGTGCCAGCAGTTTAGCCAGGGGATACGAGCAGTACTTC.

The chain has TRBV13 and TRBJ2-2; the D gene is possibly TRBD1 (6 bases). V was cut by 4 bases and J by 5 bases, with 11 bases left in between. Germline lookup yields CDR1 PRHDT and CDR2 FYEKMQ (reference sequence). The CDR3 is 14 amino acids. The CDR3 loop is CASSSDRRTGELFF. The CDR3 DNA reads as TGTGCCAGCAGCTCCGACAGGAGGACCGGGGAGCTGTTTTTT. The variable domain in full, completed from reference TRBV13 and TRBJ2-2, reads AAGVIQSPRHLIKEKRETATLKCYPIPRHDTVYWYQQGPGQDPQFLISFYEKMQSDKGSIPDRFSAQQFSDYHSELNMSSLELGDSALYFCASSSDRRTGELFFGEGSRLTVL.

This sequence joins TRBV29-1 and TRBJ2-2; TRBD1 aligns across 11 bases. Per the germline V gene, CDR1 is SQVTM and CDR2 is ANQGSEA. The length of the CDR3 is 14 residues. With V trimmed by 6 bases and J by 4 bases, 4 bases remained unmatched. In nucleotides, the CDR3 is TGCAGCGTGACGGGACAGGGGGGCACCGGGGAGCTGTTTTTT. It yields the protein CSVTGQGGTGELFF.

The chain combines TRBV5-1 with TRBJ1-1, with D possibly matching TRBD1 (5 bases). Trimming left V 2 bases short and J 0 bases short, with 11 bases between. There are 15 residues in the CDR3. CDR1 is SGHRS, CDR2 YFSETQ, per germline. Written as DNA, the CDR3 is TGCGCCAGCAGCTTAGAAGGGGCCCTGAACACTGAAGCTTTCTTT. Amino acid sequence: CASSLEGALNTEAFF.

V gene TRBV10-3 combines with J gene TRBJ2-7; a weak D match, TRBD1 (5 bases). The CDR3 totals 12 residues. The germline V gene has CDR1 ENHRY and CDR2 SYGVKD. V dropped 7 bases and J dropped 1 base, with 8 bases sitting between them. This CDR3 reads CAIIKGSYEQYF. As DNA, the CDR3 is TGTGCCATCATTAAGGGGTCCTACGAGCAGTACTTC.

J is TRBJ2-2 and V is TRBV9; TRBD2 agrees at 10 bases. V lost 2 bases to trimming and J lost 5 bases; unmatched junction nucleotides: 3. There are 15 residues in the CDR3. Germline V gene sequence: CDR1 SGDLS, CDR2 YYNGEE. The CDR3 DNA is TGTGCCAGCAGCGTGACTAGCGGGCAGACCGGGGAGCTGTTTTTT. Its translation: CASSVTSGQTGELFF.

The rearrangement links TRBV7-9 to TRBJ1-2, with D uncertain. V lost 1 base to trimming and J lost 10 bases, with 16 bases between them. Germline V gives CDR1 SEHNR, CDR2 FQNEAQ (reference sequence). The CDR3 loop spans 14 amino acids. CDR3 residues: CASSLVGQASDYTF. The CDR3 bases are TGTGCCAGCAGCTTAGTAGGCCAGGCGTCGGACTACACCTTC.

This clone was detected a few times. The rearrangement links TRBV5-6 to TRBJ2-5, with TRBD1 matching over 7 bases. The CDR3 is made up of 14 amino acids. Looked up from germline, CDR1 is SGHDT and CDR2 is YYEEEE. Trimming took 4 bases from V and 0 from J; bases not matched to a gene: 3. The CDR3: CASSPTGNQETQYF. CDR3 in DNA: TGTGCCAGCAGCCCGACAGGGAACCAAGAGACCCAGTACTTC.

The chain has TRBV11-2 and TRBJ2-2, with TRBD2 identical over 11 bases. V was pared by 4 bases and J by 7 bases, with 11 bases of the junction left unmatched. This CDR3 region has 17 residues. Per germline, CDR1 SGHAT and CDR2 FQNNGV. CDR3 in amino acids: CASSSPSGGQASGELFF. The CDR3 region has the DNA TGTGCCAGCAGCTCGCCTAGCGGGGGGCAGGCAAGCGGGGAGCTGTTTTTT. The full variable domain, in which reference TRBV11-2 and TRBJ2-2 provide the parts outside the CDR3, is EAGVAQSPRYKIIEKRQSVAFWCNPISGHATLYWYQQILGQGPKLLIQFQNNGVVDDSQLPKDRFSAERLKGVDSTLKIQPAKLEDSAVYLCASSSPSGGQASGELFFGEGSRLTVL.

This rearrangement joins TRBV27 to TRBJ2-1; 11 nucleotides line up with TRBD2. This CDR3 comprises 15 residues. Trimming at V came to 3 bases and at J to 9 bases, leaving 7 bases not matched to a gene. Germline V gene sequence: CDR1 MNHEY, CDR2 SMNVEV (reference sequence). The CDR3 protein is CASSLSSGGFGEQFF. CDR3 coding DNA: TGTGCCAGCAGTTTGTCTAGCGGGGGGTTCGGTGAGCAGTTCTTC.

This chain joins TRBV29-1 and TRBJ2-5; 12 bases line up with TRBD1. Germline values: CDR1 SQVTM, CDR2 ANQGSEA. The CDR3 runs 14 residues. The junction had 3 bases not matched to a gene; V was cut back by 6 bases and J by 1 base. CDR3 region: CSVRDRGPQETQYF. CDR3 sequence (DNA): TGCAGCGTGAGGGACAGGGGGCCCCAAGAGACCCAGTACTTC.

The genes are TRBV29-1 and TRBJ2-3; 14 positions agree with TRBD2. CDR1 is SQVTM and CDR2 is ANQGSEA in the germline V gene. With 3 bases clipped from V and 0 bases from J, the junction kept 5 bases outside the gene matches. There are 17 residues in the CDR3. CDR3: CSVDFGLAGGSTDTQYF. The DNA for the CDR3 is TGCAGCGTTGATTTTGGACTAGCGGGGGGCAGCACAGATACGCAGTATTTT.

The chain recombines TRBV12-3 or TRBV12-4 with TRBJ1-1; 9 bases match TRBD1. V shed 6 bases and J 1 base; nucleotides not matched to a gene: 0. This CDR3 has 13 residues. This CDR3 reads CASRTGGNTEAFF. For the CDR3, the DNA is TGTGCCAGCAGGACAGGGGGGAACACTGAAGCTTTCTTT.

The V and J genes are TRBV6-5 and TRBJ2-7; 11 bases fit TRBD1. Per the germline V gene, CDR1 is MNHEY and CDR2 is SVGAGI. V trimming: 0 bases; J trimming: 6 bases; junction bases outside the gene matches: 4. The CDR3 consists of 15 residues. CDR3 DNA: TGTGCCAGCAGTTACTCGTGGACAGGGGGCTCCGAGCAGTACTTC. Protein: CASSYSWTGGSEQYF.

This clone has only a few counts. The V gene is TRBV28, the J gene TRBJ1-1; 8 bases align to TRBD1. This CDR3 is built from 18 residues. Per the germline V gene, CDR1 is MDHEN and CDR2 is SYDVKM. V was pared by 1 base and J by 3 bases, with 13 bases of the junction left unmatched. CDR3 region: CASSLSPESQGADTEAFF. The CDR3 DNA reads TGTGCCAGCAGTTTATCCCCCGAGTCGCAGGGGGCGGACACTGAAGCTTTCTTT.

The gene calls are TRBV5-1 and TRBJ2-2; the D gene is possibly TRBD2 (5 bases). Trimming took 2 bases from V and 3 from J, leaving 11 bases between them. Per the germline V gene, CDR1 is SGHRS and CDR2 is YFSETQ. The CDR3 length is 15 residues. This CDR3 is CASSFVLADTGELFF. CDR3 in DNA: TGCGCCAGCAGCTTCGTCCTAGCCGACACCGGGGAGCTGTTTTTT.

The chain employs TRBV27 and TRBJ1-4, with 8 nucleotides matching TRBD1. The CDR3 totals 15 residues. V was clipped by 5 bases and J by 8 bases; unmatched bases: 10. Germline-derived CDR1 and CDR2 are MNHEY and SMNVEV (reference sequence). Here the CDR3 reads CASSPRWTGYEKLFF. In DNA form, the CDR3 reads TGTGCCAGCAGTCCGCGATGGACAGGGTACGAAAAACTGTTTTTT.

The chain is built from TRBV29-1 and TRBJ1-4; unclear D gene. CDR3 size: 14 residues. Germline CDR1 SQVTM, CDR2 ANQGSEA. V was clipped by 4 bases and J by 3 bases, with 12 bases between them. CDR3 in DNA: TGCAGCGTTGGTTTTGGACTGGCTAATGAAAAACTGTTTTTT. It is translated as CSVGFGLANEKLFF.

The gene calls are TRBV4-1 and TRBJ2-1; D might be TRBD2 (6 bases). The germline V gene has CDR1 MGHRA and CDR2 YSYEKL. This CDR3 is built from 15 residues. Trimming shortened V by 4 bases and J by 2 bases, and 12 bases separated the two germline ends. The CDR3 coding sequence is TGCGCCAGCAGCCCAGAGGACTACCCCTACAATGAGCAGTTCTTC. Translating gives CASSPEDYPYNEQFF.

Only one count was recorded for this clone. The CDR3 nucleotides read TGTGCCAGCAGTGAAGAAGGGGGCTCTTGGCAGTATTTT. Translated, it gives CASSEEGGSWQYF. The chain joins TRBV2 to TRBJ2-3; 7 positions agree with TRBD1. Germline trimming cut 1 base from V and 11 bases from J; bases unmatched to any gene: 6. Germline V gene data show CDR1 as SNHLY and CDR2 as FYNNEI. CDR3 length: 13 residues.

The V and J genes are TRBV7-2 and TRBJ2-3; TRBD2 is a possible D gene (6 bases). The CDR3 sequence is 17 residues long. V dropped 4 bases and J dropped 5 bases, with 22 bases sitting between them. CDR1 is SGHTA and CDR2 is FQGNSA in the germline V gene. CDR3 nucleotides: TGTGCCAGCAGCTCGCTGTGGAGGGAAACGCCCGGAGATACGCAGTATTTT. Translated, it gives CASSSLWRETPGDTQYF.

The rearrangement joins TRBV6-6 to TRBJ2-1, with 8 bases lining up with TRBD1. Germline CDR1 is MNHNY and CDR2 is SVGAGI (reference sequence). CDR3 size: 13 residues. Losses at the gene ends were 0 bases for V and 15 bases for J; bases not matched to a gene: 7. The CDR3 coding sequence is TGTGCCAGCAGTTACTCTTCGGGACAGGTGGGGTTCTTC. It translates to CASSYSSGQVGFF.

The CDR3 loop reads CASSVGRYNEQFF. DNA of the CDR3: TGTGCCAGCAGCGTAGGGAGGTACAATGAGCAGTTCTTC. The chain uses TRBV9 and TRBJ2-1, with D tentatively TRBD2 (5 bases). V was clipped by 0 bases and J by 4 bases, with 5 bases between them. The CDR3 loop spans 13 amino acids. Germline loops: CDR1 SGDLS, CDR2 YYNGEE.

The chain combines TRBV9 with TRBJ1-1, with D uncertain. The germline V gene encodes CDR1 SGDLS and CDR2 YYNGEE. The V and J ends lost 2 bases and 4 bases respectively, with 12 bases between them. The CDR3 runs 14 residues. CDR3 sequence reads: CASSVAGRSTEAFF. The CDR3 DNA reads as TGTGCCAGCAGCGTGGCGGGGAGGAGCACTGAAGCTTTCTTT.